Presented here are 9 T cell receptor beta chains from one specimen sequenced in a study of regulatory T cells in long-lasting Graves disease. Arm-PCR of CDR3 regions and iRepertoire HTBI primers were used to build TCR beta libraries. TCRdb re-derived calls from the multiplex PCR reads in MiXCR, one entry per CDR3 protein. The sample lists over 400,000 distinct CDR3 sequences; approximately 14% were seen once. The time point was: newly diagnosed GD, antithyroid drugs for less than 3 months. TCR sequences were obtained from RNA taken from PBMCs. The same specimen was also included in a second study, on T cells in Graves' hyperthyroidism and ophthalmopathy.

The sample was peripheral blood mononuclear cells (PBMCs), taken at new diagnosis, from a patient treated with antithyroid drugs. The origin of the receptors is a woman in her forties or fifties with Graves disease.

This clonotype was seen ten or more times. The genes are TRBV20-1 and TRBJ1-1; 9 positions match TRBD1. CDR3 size: 15 residues. The germline V gene has CDR1 DFQATT and CDR2 SNEGSKA (reference sequence). V was clipped by 6 bases and J by 5 bases; unmatched bases: 13. The CDR3 region has the DNA TGCAGTGCCATAAAGGACGGGACAGGGAGTACTGAAGCTTTCTTT. Its translation: CSAIKDGTGSTEAFF.

There are many counts of this clonotype. In nucleotides, the CDR3 is TGTGCCAGCAGTCCACCGGGACTAGCGGGAGGGCCCGACACCGGGGAGCTGTTTTTT. This encodes CASSPPGLAGGPDTGELFF. The chain carries TRBV28 and TRBJ2-2; TRBD2 agrees at 16 bases. V gave up 5 bases and J gave up 3 bases; unmatched junction bases: 9. Per the germline V gene, CDR1 is MDHEN and CDR2 is SYDVKM. This CDR3 contains 19 residues.

Ten or more counts support this clonotype. The rearrangement links TRBV30 to TRBJ2-1; 8 bases are shared with TRBD1. J was trimmed by 13 bases and V by 1 base; bases with no gene match: 6. The CDR3 has 12 amino acids. Per germline, CDR1 GTSNPN and CDR2 SVGIG (reference sequence). CDR3 in DNA: TGTGCCTGGAGTGGGGGGACAGGTTTACAGTTCTTC. It translates to CAWSGGTGLQFF.

This clonotype was seen repeatedly, ten times or more. Written as DNA, the CDR3 is TGCGCCAGCAGCCAAGGACAGGGTCCCTACGAGCAGTACTTC. Amino acids: CASSQGQGPYEQYF. The rearrangement uses TRBV5-1 and TRBJ2-7; 8 nucleotides agree with TRBD1. J gave up 2 bases and V 4 bases, and 5 bases lay outside the gene matches. The germline V gene has CDR1 SGHRS and CDR2 YFSETQ. The CDR3 consists of 14 residues.

This clonotype was picked up a small number of times. The rearrangement joins TRBV24-1 to TRBJ2-1; possible D gene TRBD1, 6 bases. CDR3 size: 15 residues. Trimming removed 3 bases from V and 8 bases from J, with 16 bases in between. Germline V gene lookup returns CDR1 KGHDR and CDR2 SFDVKD. The CDR3 spells CATSDPTTGSHEQFF. The CDR3 region has the DNA TGTGCCACCAGTGATCCCACGACAGGTTCCCATGAGCAGTTCTTC.

The rearrangement joins TRBV5-1 to TRBJ1-2; 12 positions match TRBD1. The CDR3 extends over 18 amino acids. The germline CDR1 and CDR2 sequences are SGHRS and YFSETQ. V was pared by 3 bases and J by 4 bases, with 13 bases of the junction left unmatched. CDR3 nucleotide sequence: TGCGCCAGCAGCTCGGCCGGGACAGGGGGCAAGACGAGCTATGGCTACACCTTC. Amino acids: CASSSAGTGGKTSYGYTF.

This clonotype was detected many times. The chain joins TRBV10-3 to TRBJ2-3; D gene unclear. Germline CDR1 reads ENHRY; CDR2 reads SYGVKD. The CDR3 sequence is 16 residues long. The V end was cut by 0 bases, the J end by 0 bases, with 10 bases between. CDR3 sequence: CAISESGLSSTDTQYF. CDR3 in DNA: TGTGCCATCAGTGAGTCCGGTTTATCTAGCACAGATACGCAGTATTTT.

In this sample, this clonotype turned up many times. V gene TRBV7-9 combines with J gene TRBJ1-4; no reliable D call. There are 16 residues in the CDR3. Germline V gene data show CDR1 as SEHNR and CDR2 as FQNEAQ (reference sequence). V was clipped by 5 bases and J by 0 bases, with 13 bases between them. The CDR3 DNA sequence: TGTGCCAGCAGCCTTTATGACACTGCAACTAATGAAAAACTGTTTTTT. Its protein product is CASSLYDTATNEKLFF.

This clonotype was counted at least ten times. J is TRBJ1-1 and V is TRBV9; TRBD1 might be the D (5 bases). V dropped 5 bases and J dropped 0 bases, with 14 bases sitting between them. In germline, CDR1 is SGDLS, CDR2 YYNGEE. The CDR3 is 15 residues long. CDR3 in amino acids: CASREGGGMNTEAFF. In DNA form, the CDR3 reads TGTGCCAGCAGGGAGGGTGGGGGTATGAACACTGAAGCTTTCTTT.